This T cell receptor beta chain originates from a study of CD8 T cells in Susac syndrome (dated by TCRdb to about 2019). Background for the entire study: The study used repertoire sequencing to test whether antigen drove CD8+ T cell activation and differentiation in Susac syndrome. General findings and caveats noted by the study authors: The study acknowledged that relatively few individuals were included in the TCR sequencing and HLA analysis.

RNA was extracted using the RNeasy kit, and about 0.5 to 1 ug of the RNA was reverse transcribed with random hexamers. The immunoSEQ multiplex PCR assay, which covers 54 Vbeta and 13 Jbeta segments, was used to amplify TCR beta CDR3 regions. PCR amplification bias was corrected using a synthetic template baseline for primer optimization and computational correction. On the study's bioinformatics: Reads were annotated to V, D and J genes per IMGT and analyzed with immunoSEQ Analyzer, keeping only productive sequences. Clonality was computed as one minus Shannon entropy normalized by log2 of the number of productive unique sequences. For each patient and control, public and private clones were evaluated within the 100 most prevalent clones. Clones were defined as Susac-specific if absent from the healthy and MS cohorts, from 1052 published viral clones and from other ImmuneACCESS disease sequences. TCRdb trimmed the raw reads at Q25, called clones with MiXCR and kept productive beta chains. Each entry is one CDR3 protein sequence, shown with its most common DNA and genes. These V and J calls originate from TCRdb's pipeline instead of the authors' own analysis. This sample has fewer than 150,000 distinct CDR3 sequences in its table, and 90% to 95% of those were observed once. Around 0.12% of the sample lies in the top ten.

Comment on this clonotype: Its antigen is not yet known. No base qualities exist here, and no much larger clone lies one base off it.

High-throughput TCR beta sequencing profiled peripheral blood CD8+ and CD4+ T cells from healthy donors, Susac syndrome patients and multiple sclerosis patients. Healthy donors were included as age- and sex-matched controls. Bulk CD8+ and CD4+ T cells were purified magnetically by negative isolation, whereas CD8+ TEMRA cells were enriched by FACS. Blood was collected in EDTA tubes and processed within 24 hours, with PBMCs isolated through density gradient centrifugation. PBMCs intended for TCR sequencing were cryopreserved in liquid nitrogen and thawed later in a water bath at 37 degrees C. The sorted or isolated CD4+, CD8+ and CD8+ TEMRA cells reached a purity of at least 90%. The TCR sequence derives from a human donor in good health. The material sequenced was CD4+ T cells from PBMCs.

The CDR3 reads as follows: CASSPRQGPNYGYTF. In nucleotides, the sequence is TGTGCCAGCAGTCCGAGACAGGGACCTAACTATGGCTACACCTTC. Here the chain combines TRBV28 and TRBJ1-2, with TRBD1 matching 7 junction bases. The V end gives up 5 bases and the J end 0 bases, leaving 6 bases in the junction not matched to a gene. The germline V gene yields MDHEN for CDR1 and SYDVKM for CDR2. The CDR3 has 15 amino acids, counting the end cysteine and phenylalanine. Kept here is only the CDR3 DNA, which spans 45 bases and is read in frame from base 1.